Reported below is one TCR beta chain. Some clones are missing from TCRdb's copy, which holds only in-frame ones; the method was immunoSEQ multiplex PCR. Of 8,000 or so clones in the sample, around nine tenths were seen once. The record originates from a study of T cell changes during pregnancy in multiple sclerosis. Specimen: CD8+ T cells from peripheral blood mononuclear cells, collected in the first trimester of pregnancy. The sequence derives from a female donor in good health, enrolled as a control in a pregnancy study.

CDR3 amino acids: CASRPRGGRINEQFF. In DNA form, the CDR3 reads TGTGCCAGCAGGCCCCGGGGCGGGAGGATCAATGAGCAGTTCTTC. The chain combines TRBV6-5 with TRBJ2-1; 8 bases are shared with TRBD2. The CDR3 contains 15 residues. J was trimmed by 6 bases and V by 6 bases; bases with no gene match: 10. Per germline, CDR1 MNHEY and CDR2 SVGAGI.